This TCR beta chain comes out of a study of T cell responses to AZD1222 COVID-19 vaccine (dated by TCRdb to the early 2020s). Background on the whole study: A total of 230 to 250 trial participants underwent TCR sequencing, of whom 207 received two doses of AZD1222 and approximately 25 received two doses of the MenACWY control vaccine. Trial participants were enrolled into age subgroups of 18-55, 56-69 and 70-plus years, which contained around 140, 26 and 57 TCR-sequenced participants, respectively.

The time point label here, explained by the study, means: baseline before first vaccination. The label giving this sample's treatment or condition can be read as: meningococcal conjugate vaccine given as trial control. Samples from vaccinated people were obtained from the UK trials COV001 and COV002, which included a single-blind randomized controlled phase 2/3 trial of AZD1222 (ChAdOx1 nCoV-19) in healthy adults. For TCRbeta chain sequencing, PBMC samples from trial participants were taken at day 0 and at day 28 after the second dose. Of note for this clone: Its recognized antigen is unknown. Base qualities are not recorded, but no much larger clone differs from it by a single base.

What the study reported, not specific to this receptor: Most participants were white British and females outnumbered males, and the authors suggested that clonal diversity may have been underestimated. The vaccine-associated CD4 TCRs covered the entire spike protein, and the dominant responses fell in regions 160-218 and 743-854. Because no day 14 peak-response samples were available, the repertoires could be characterized only after the peak T cell response. Conclusions about previously exposed vaccinees are limited because only 5 or 6 AZD1222 recipients were SARS-CoV-2 seropositive at baseline. Nearly half of unique spike-specific TCRs reportedly recognized epitopes outside regions mutated in the B.1.351 and B.1.1.7 variants. The 56-69-year group was small, and its depth increase did not reach significance, likely because of low power. After two AZD1222 doses, spike-specific TCR breadth and depth were significantly higher than at day 0 and than in MenACWY recipients.

The CDR3 regions of human TCRbeta chains were analyzed by immunosequencing. The paper's processing steps were these. TCRs in the repertoires were matched against a reference library of SARS-CoV-2-specific TCRs that had been generated with the MIRA antigen-specificity platform. Breadth was defined as the fraction of unique TCRs that were SARS-CoV-2-associated. Depth was defined as the fraction of total T cells that were SARS-CoV-2-associated. Using the MIRA data, each spike-specific TCR was assigned both to the spike region to which the TCR was reactive and to a CD4 or CD8 class. Log10-transformed breadth and depth values were compared by one-way ANOVA with Sidak's multiple comparisons tests. Imported from immuneACCESS, the table was reduced by TCRdb to in-frame sequences with V and J called. These copies leave out some clones; in studies compared against another copy, an unresolved V gene accounts for under half, and the cause of the remainder is not known. V and J calls and clone size come straight from that table; D and trimming were deduced from the DNA. Counted in this sample were some 130,000 clones; 88% of them appeared once. The ten largest account for approximately 19% of the sample.

The junction shows trimming of 1 base on V and 1 base on J, plus 9 bases between the germline ends. The CDR3 sequence holds 15 residues, the cysteine and phenylalanine included. Only CDR3 DNA is held: 45 bases, read in frame from base 1. The germline V gene gives CDR1 as SGDLS and CDR2 as YYNGEE. The V and J segments used are TRBV9 and TRBJ2-1; a weak D assignment points to TRBD2 (6 bases agree). The sequenced sample was peripheral blood, obtained on day 0 of MenACWY control vaccination. The receptor comes from an adult in good health. The bases are TGTGCCAGCAGCGTATCTGGGGGGTCCTACAATGAGCAGTTCTTC. This is translated as CASSVSGGSYNEQFF.